This passage covers 3 T cell receptor beta chains from one sample sequenced in a study of blood T cell repertoires in COVID-19 (dated by TCRdb to 2020 to 2022). Library preparation employed the immunoSEQ multiplex PCR assay. TCRdb provides this immuneACCESS table in a form limited to in-frame rearrangements. Some clones are lacking; in checked studies, under half of them reflect an unresolved V gene, and why the rest are absent is not known. The sample yields about 37,000 clones; 75% to 95% were counted once. The ten largest clonotypes hold 5.5% to 7% of the sample. The sample consisted of peripheral blood. The receptor set was obtained from an elderly woman with acute or convalescent COVID-19.

V usage is TRBV9 and J usage is TRBJ1-3; D may be TRBD1 (5 bases). Trimming cost V 0 bases and J 6 bases, with 13 bases left between them. Germline lookup yields CDR1 SGDLS and CDR2 YYNGEE. CDR3 size: 15 residues. CDR3 nucleotide sequence: TGTGCCAGCAGCGTAGGGGGGGTAGGCACAAACACCATATATTTT. This gives the protein CASSVGGVGTNTIYF.

J is TRBJ1-5 and V is TRBV5-6; possible D gene TRBD1, 5 bases. Germline-derived CDR1 and CDR2 are SGHDT and YYEEEE. Deletions cut 1 base from V and 3 bases from J, with 8 bases between. The CDR3 totals 14 residues. CDR3 protein: CASSLYRTNQPQHF. The CDR3 DNA sequence: TGTGCCAGCAGCTTGTACAGGACCAATCAGCCCCAGCATTTT.

The V and J genes are TRBV6-5 and TRBJ2-3; 8 bases match TRBD2. The CDR3 contains 13 residues. The trim removed 4 bases at V and 8 bases at J, leaving 5 bases unmatched. CDR1 and CDR2 from the germline V gene are MNHEY and SVGAGI. The CDR3 spells CASSLGLVGTQYF. The CDR3 coding sequence is TGTGCCAGCAGTTTGGGACTAGTTGGTACGCAGTATTTT.